The next 32 T cell receptor beta chains were all read from a single sample in a study of beta chain features in type 1 diabetes. All of the isolated RNA was reverse transcribed, so expressed TCRB transcripts were sequenced. Sequencing was performed with immunoSEQ multiplex PCR; in TCRdb, only in-frame clones are kept and a portion is missing. The table includes more than 350,000 clones, 11% detected once. Sample: naive CD4+ T cells from blood. The receptor source for this set is a woman in her late teens or twenties in good health.

This chain links TRBV30 with TRBJ2-1; 9 nucleotides match TRBD1. Germline CDR1 and CDR2: GTSNPN and SVGIG (reference sequence). V lost 5 bases and J lost 1; bases outside the gene matches: 12. The CDR3 length is 17 residues. CDR3 loop: CAWGGRGQGRSYNEQFF. The DNA of the CDR3 is TGTGCCTGGGGGGGGAGGGGACAGGGCCGATCCTACAATGAGCAGTTCTTC.

The chain is built from TRBV6-4 and TRBJ2-3; D gene ambiguous. The germline CDR1 and CDR2 sequences are MRHNA and SNTAGT. The length of the CDR3 is 15 residues. With 5 bases removed from V and 2 bases from J, the gap between germline ends came to 14 bases. CDR3 sequence (DNA): TGTGCCAGCAGTACGTCAAACTTAATCACAGATACGCAGTATTTT. As protein: CASSTSNLITDTQYF.

There are a few counts of this clone. This chain uses TRBV29-1 with TRBJ2-5; 9 nucleotides match TRBD1. The end of the DNA fits TRBJ2-7 better, so the J call may be wrong. The CDR3 extends over 16 amino acids. Germline V lookup: CDR1 SQVTM, CDR2 ANQGSEA. The CDR3: CSALGMRGTGSVEQYF. CDR3 nucleotides: TGCAGCGCCTTGGGGATGCGTGGGACAGGGTCTGTCGAGCAGTACTTC.

This clone appeared a few times. CDR3 amino acids: CSASPGGGYTF. As DNA, the CDR3 is TGCAGTGCTAGCCCGGGAGGCGGCTACACCTTC. V and J are TRBV20-1 and TRBJ1-2; D gene uncertain. V was trimmed by 3 bases and J by 8 bases, leaving 10 bases between them. The germline V gene encodes CDR1 DFQATT and CDR2 SNEGSKA (reference sequence). The CDR3 runs to 11 residues.

This chain uses TRBV29-1 with TRBJ2-3, with 9 bases that match TRBD2. The CDR3 covers 15 residues. V shed 4 bases, J shed 0 bases, and the junction held 5 bases outside the gene matches. The germline V gene has CDR1 SQVTM and CDR2 ANQGSEA. CDR3 DNA: TGCAGCGTTGTGGTTGCGGGGGGGAGCACAGATACGCAGTATTTT. This codes for CSVVVAGGSTDTQYF.

This clone was detected only a few times. The rearrangement uses TRBV7-3 and TRBJ2-1, with 9 bases fitting TRBD2. The V gene's germline CDR1 is SGHTA and CDR2 FQGTGA. This CDR3 is 14 amino acids long. V dropped 6 bases and J dropped 6; count of bases not matched to a gene: 6. CDR3 DNA sequence: TGTGCCAGCAGTGCCGGGACTAGCCCCAATGAGCAGTTCTTC. This translates into CASSAGTSPNEQFF.

The table lists this clone with a few counts. In DNA, the CDR3 is TGTGCCAGCAGCCCAGGGCAGACTAGCGGGAGCCCCGCAGATACGCAGTATTTT. Encoded protein: CASSPGQTSGSPADTQYF. The chain uses TRBV7-9 and TRBJ2-3, with 12 bases lining up with TRBD2. The trim removed 5 bases at V and 4 bases at J, leaving 13 bases unmatched. The CDR3 sequence is 18 residues long. Germline values: CDR1 SEHNR, CDR2 FQNEAQ (reference sequence).

This rearrangement joins TRBV7-9 to TRBJ2-5; D not resolved. V was trimmed by 1 base and J by 1 base, leaving 10 bases between them. Looked up from germline, CDR1 is SEHNR and CDR2 is FQNEAQ (reference sequence). The CDR3 covers 15 residues. CDR3 amino acids: CASSLVQRTQETQYF. CDR3 DNA sequence: TGTGCCAGCAGCTTAGTCCAGCGCACCCAAGAGACCCAGTACTTC. Variable domain in full (rest from reference TRBV7-9 and TRBJ2-5): DTGVSQNPRHKITKRGQNVTFRCDPISEHNRLYWYRQTLGQGPEFLTYFQNEAQLEKSRLLSDRFSAERPKGSFSTLEIQRTEQGDSAMYLCASSLVQRTQETQYFGPGTRLLVL.

This clone was counted between two and nine times. V and J are TRBV29-1 and TRBJ1-4; TRBD1 aligns across 9 bases. The ends lost 5 bases at V and 4 bases at J; junction bases unmatched: 2. The CDR3 extends over 13 amino acids. Germline CDR1 is SQVTM and CDR2 is ANQGSEA. CDR3 region: CSVRDRDNEKLFF. In DNA, the CDR3 is TGCAGCGTTAGGGACAGGGATAATGAAAAACTGTTTTTT.

This clone was detected only once. The gene calls are TRBV7-9 and TRBJ2-7, with a possible D match to TRBD1 (5 bases). The V gene lost 2 bases and the J gene lost 0 bases, with 8 bases spanning the gap. The CDR3 is 14 amino acids. Germline-derived CDR1 and CDR2 are SEHNR and FQNEAQ (reference sequence). The CDR3 protein is CASSLQGSSYEQYV. DNA for the CDR3: TGTGCCAGCAGCTTACAGGGCTCCTCCTACGAGCAGTACGTC.

This clone was seen more than once but under ten times. The rearrangement links TRBV5-4 to TRBJ2-1, with 9 bases lining up with TRBD2. V lost 4 bases to trimming and J lost 0 bases; unmatched junction nucleotides: 2. The CDR3 extends over 15 amino acids. Germline CDR1 SGHNT, CDR2 YYREEE (reference sequence). CDR3 residues: CASSAGGPSYNEQFF. The DNA for the CDR3 is TGTGCCAGCAGCGCGGGAGGGCCCTCCTACAATGAGCAGTTCTTC.

This clone was seen a handful of times. This chain joins TRBV30 and TRBJ1-5; possible D gene TRBD1, 6 bases. Trimming took 2 bases from V and 6 from J, leaving 23 bases between them. CDR1 is GTSNPN and CDR2 is SVGIG in the germline V gene (reference sequence). The length of the CDR3 is 17 residues. CDR3 sequence reads: CAWSKGVVQDGSQPQHF. The CDR3 DNA reads as TGTGCCTGGAGTAAGGGGGTGGTACAGGACGGCAGTCAGCCCCAGCATTTT.

The table lists this clone with a few counts. The rearrangement links TRBV2 to TRBJ1-1, with TRBD1 as a possible D gene (6 bases). Trimming took off 4 bases at V and 4 bases at J, with 16 bases between the two ends. There are 15 residues in the CDR3. CDR1 SNHLY and CDR2 FYNNEI come from the germline V gene. The CDR3 DNA follows: TGTGCCAGCAGTGCCCCGACAGGAATTGGCACTGAAGCTTTCTTT. This gives the protein CASSAPTGIGTEAFF. Variable domain in full (rest from reference TRBV2 and TRBJ1-1): EPEVTQTPSHQVTQMGQEVILRCVPISNHLYFYWYRQILGQKVEFLVSFYNNEISEKSEIFDDQFSVERPDGSNFTLKIRSTKLEDSAMYFCASSAPTGIGTEAFFGQGTRLTVV.

This clone appeared a few times. This chain uses TRBV7-2 with TRBJ2-1, with TRBD2 identical over 13 bases. The CDR3 spans 15 residues. Germline CDR1 SGHTA, CDR2 FQGNSA. The V segment lost 6 bases and the J segment 4 bases; nucleotides outside the gene matches: 3. CDR3 protein: CASRRTSGSYNEQFF. The CDR3 DNA is TGTGCCAGCAGACGGACTAGCGGGAGTTACAATGAGCAGTTCTTC.

This clone was seen a handful of times. The chain carries TRBV5-1 and TRBJ2-2; D may be TRBD2 (6 bases). V was pared by 7 bases and J by 3 bases, with 10 bases between. The CDR3 is 13 amino acids. From germline, CDR1 is SGHRS and CDR2 YFSETQ. CDR3 in amino acids: CASGREDTGELFF. The CDR3 nucleotides read TGCGCCAGCGGCAGGGAGGACACCGGGGAGCTGTTTTTT. The variable domain in full, completed from reference TRBV5-1 and TRBJ2-2, reads KAGVTQTPRYLIKTRGQQVTLSCSPISGHRSVSWYQQTPGQGLQFLFEYFSETQRNKGNFPGRFSGRQFSNSRSEMNVSTLELGDSALYLCASGREDTGELFFGEGSRLTVL.

This clone was detected only a few times. This sequence joins TRBV7-2 and TRBJ2-1; possible D gene TRBD2, 6 bases. The CDR3 spans 11 residues. In germline, CDR1 is SGHTA, CDR2 FQGNSA. V was shortened by 4 bases and J by 14 bases, with 12 bases between the two germline ends. The DNA of the CDR3 is TGTGCCAGCAGCTCACTGACTAGTAAGTTCTTC. Its translation is CASSSLTSKFF.

The rearrangement uses TRBV9 and TRBJ1-2, with D tentatively TRBD1 (6 bases). This CDR3 is 13 amino acids long. Germline CDR1 and CDR2: SGDLS and YYNGEE. V shed 3 bases and J shed 4 bases, with 10 bases lying between them. CDR3 amino acids: CASSADSSYGYTF. DNA for the CDR3: TGTGCCAGCAGCGCGGACAGCAGCTATGGCTACACCTTC.

V usage is TRBV11-3 and J usage is TRBJ2-3, with D perhaps matching TRBD2 (5 bases). Germline V CDR1 and CDR2: SGHNT, YENEEA. With 2 bases removed from V and 2 bases from J, the gap between germline ends came to 8 bases. The CDR3 covers 14 residues. CDR3 sequence reads: CASSLQADTDTQYF. The CDR3 bases are TGTGCCAGCAGCTTACAAGCGGACACAGATACGCAGTATTTT.

This chain links TRBV7-2 with TRBJ2-5; unclear D gene. Germline lookup yields CDR1 SGHTA and CDR2 FQGNSA. The germline V and J ends were trimmed by 1 base and 3 bases, with 12 bases remaining between them. The CDR3 length is 15 residues. The CDR3 spells CASSLGLNYKETQYF. In DNA, the CDR3 is TGTGCCAGCAGCTTAGGGCTGAACTACAAAGAGACCCAGTACTTC. Variable domain in full (rest from reference TRBV7-2 and TRBJ2-5): GAGVSQSPSNKVTEKGKDVELRCDPISGHTALYWYRQSLGQGLEFLIYFQGNSAPDKSGLPSDRFSAERTGGSVSTLTIQRTQQEDSAVYLCASSLGLNYKETQYFGPGTRLLVL.

This clone was counted a few times. The chain carries TRBV10-3 and TRBJ2-3; TRBD2 agrees at 10 bases. Germline V gene lookup returns CDR1 ENHRY and CDR2 SYGVKD. This CDR3 has 14 residues. After removal of 5 bases from V and 4 bases from J, the junction contained 3 bases not matched to a gene. As DNA, the CDR3 is TGTGCCATCAGTTCACTAGCGGGGTCAGATACGCAGTATTTT. This gives the protein CAISSLAGSDTQYF.

There are a few counts of this clone. The sample holds other DNA sequences that translate to the same CDR3. The V and J genes are TRBV30 and TRBJ2-7; no definite D call. Germline V gene data show CDR1 as GTSNPN and CDR2 as SVGIG (reference sequence). Trimming left V 1 base short and J 6 bases short, with 13 bases between. The length of the CDR3 is 13 residues. The CDR3 region has the DNA TGTGCCTGGAGTGGTCCGCCTTCGGGCGAGCAGTACTTC. It specifies CAWSGPPSGEQYF.

The chain combines TRBV27 with TRBJ2-2; tentatively, D is TRBD2 (6 bases). The CDR3 totals 14 residues. The V and J ends lost 4 bases and 4 bases respectively, with 10 bases between them. CDR1 and CDR2 from the germline V gene are MNHEY and SMNVEV (reference sequence). The CDR3 region is CASSWDSSTGELFF. The CDR3 nucleotides read TGTGCCAGCAGTTGGGACTCCAGCACCGGGGAGCTGTTTTTT.

This clone was detected only a few times. The rearrangement uses TRBV6-5 and TRBJ2-1; D possibly corresponds to TRBD1 (5 bases). The germline CDR1 and CDR2 sequences are MNHEY and SVGAGI. Trimming left V 6 bases short and J 6 bases short, with 18 bases between. This CDR3 is 15 amino acids long. The CDR3 is CASRPDRAWGNEQFF. DNA of the CDR3: TGTGCCAGCAGACCCGACAGAGCTTGGGGCAATGAGCAGTTCTTC.

This clone was seen only a few times. The same CDR3 is also encoded by other DNA sequences in this sample. The V and J genes are TRBV5-4 and TRBJ2-5, with unresolved D. This CDR3 is built from 13 residues. Germline loops: CDR1 SGHNT, CDR2 YYREEE (reference sequence). Between the trimmed V and J ends, which lost 3 bases and 5 bases, there was a span of 11 bases. CDR3 sequence (DNA): TGTGCCAGCAGCTCGACGGGCAGCGAGACCCAGTACTTC. The encoded protein is CASSSTGSETQYF.

This clone was counted between two and nine times. This chain joins TRBV30 and TRBJ2-7; 11 nucleotides match TRBD1. The CDR3 has 12 residues. V gave up 4 bases and J gave up 6 bases; unmatched junction bases: 2. Germline-derived CDR1 and CDR2 are GTSNPN and SVGIG (reference sequence). This CDR3 reads CAWTGTGGEQYF. CDR3 DNA: TGTGCCTGGACTGGGACAGGGGGCGAGCAGTACTTC.

The chain has TRBV7-2 and TRBJ2-5; 7 bases map to TRBD1. CDR3 length equals 15 residues. The J segment lost 5 bases and the V segment lost 2 bases, leaving 8 bases of the junction unmatched. Germline V CDR1 and CDR2: SGHTA, FQGNSA. CDR3 in amino acids: CASSLTPTGMETQYF. CDR3 sequence (DNA): TGTGCCAGCAGCTTAACCCCGACAGGGATGGAGACCCAGTACTTC.

The table lists this clone with a few counts. The rearrangement uses TRBV29-1 and TRBJ2-5, with TRBD1 matching over 8 bases. The J segment lost 4 bases and the V segment lost 5 bases, leaving 6 bases of the junction unmatched. Per germline, CDR1 SQVTM and CDR2 ANQGSEA. CDR3 length: 13 residues. CDR3 sequence reads: CSVIRTGRETQYF. The CDR3 DNA is TGCAGCGTTATTAGGACAGGGAGAGAGACCCAGTACTTC.

The gene calls are TRBV9 and TRBJ2-2, with 7 positions matching TRBD1. The junction had 6 bases not matched to a gene; V was cut back by 2 bases and J by 2 bases. Germline CDR1 is SGDLS and CDR2 is YYNGEE. The CDR3 sequence is 16 residues long. CDR3 sequence: CASSVGTAVNTGELFF. The CDR3 nucleotides are TGTGCCAGCAGCGTGGGGACAGCGGTTAACACCGGGGAGCTGTTTTTT.

This clone has only a few counts. V usage is TRBV11-2 and J usage is TRBJ1-2; a weak D match, TRBD1 (6 bases). Trimming shortened V by 4 bases and J by 8 bases, and 14 bases separated the two germline ends. From germline, CDR1 is SGHAT and CDR2 FQNNGV. CDR3 length: 13 amino acids. Here the CDR3 reads CASSSHRAEGYTF. The CDR3, as DNA: TGTGCCAGCAGCTCCCACAGGGCCGAGGGCTACACCTTC. The full variable domain, rest sourced from reference TRBV11-2 and TRBJ1-2, is EAGVAQSPRYKIIEKRQSVAFWCNPISGHATLYWYQQILGQGPKLLIQFQNNGVVDDSQLPKDRFSAERLKGVDSTLKIQPAKLEDSAVYLCASSSHRAEGYTFGSGTRLTVV.

This clone has a handful of counts. The genes are TRBV5-4 and TRBJ2-1; 10 bases line up with TRBD2. This CDR3 contains 15 residues. Germline CDR1 and CDR2: SGHNT and YYREEE (reference sequence). The V gene end was trimmed by 4 bases and the J gene end by 2 bases; junction bases not matched to a gene: 3. CDR3 sequence: CASSRAGGPYNEQFF. CDR3 nucleotide sequence: TGTGCCAGCAGCCGAGCGGGGGGGCCCTACAATGAGCAGTTCTTC.

The chain has TRBV28 and TRBJ2-5; 11 positions match TRBD1. The CDR3 spans 13 residues. V lost 8 bases and J lost 5; bases outside the gene matches: 4. Germline V CDR1 and CDR2: MDHEN, SYDVKM. In nucleotides, the CDR3 is TGTGCCAGCCGGGGACAGGGGGTTGAGACCCAGTACTTC. Translation gives CASRGQGVETQYF. Complete variable domain (other parts from reference TRBV28 and TRBJ2-5): DVKVTQSSRYLVKRTGEKVFLECVQDMDHENMFWYRQDPGLGLRLIYFSYDVKMKEKGDIPEGYSVSREKKERFSLILESASTNQTSMYLCASRGQGVETQYFGPGTRLLVL.

DNA for the CDR3: TGTGCCTGGAGTGTCATTGCTAGGGACAGGGGGCTAGCTGGGGCCAACGTCCTGACTTTC. The encoded protein is CAWSVIARDRGLAGANVLTF. This chain joins TRBV30 and TRBJ2-6; 12 bases map to TRBD1. J was trimmed by 2 bases and V by 0 bases; bases with no gene match: 11. The CDR3 has 20 residues. CDR1 is GTSNPN, CDR2 SVGIG, per germline (reference sequence).